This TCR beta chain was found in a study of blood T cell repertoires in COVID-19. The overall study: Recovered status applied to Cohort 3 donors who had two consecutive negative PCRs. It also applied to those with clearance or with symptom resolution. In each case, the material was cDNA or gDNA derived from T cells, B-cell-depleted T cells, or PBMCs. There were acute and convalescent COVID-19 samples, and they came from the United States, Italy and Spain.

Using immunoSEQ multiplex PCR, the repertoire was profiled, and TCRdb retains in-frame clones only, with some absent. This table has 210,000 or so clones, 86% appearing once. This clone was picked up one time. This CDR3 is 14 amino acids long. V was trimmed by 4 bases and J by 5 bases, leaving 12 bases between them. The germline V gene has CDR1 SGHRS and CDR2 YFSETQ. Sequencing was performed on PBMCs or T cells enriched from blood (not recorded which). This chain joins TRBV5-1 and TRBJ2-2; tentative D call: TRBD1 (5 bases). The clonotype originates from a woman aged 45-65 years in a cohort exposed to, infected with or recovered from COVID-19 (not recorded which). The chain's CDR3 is CASSPREGTGELFF. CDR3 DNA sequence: TGCGCCAGCAGCCCCAGGGAAGGGACCGGGGAGCTGTTTTTT.